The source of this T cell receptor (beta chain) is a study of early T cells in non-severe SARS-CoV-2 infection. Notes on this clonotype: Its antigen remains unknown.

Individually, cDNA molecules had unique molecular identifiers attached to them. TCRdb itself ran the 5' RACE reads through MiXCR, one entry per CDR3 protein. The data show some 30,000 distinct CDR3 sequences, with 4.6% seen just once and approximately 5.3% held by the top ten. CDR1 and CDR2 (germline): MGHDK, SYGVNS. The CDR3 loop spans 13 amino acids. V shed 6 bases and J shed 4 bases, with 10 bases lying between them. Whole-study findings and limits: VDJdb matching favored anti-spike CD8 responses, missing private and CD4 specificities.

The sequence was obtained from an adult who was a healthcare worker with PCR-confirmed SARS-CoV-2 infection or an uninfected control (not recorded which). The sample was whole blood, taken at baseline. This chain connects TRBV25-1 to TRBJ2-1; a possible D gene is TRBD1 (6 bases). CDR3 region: CASRPTGYNEQFF. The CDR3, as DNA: TGTGCCAGCAGACCCACAGGGTACAATGAGCAGTTCTTC.